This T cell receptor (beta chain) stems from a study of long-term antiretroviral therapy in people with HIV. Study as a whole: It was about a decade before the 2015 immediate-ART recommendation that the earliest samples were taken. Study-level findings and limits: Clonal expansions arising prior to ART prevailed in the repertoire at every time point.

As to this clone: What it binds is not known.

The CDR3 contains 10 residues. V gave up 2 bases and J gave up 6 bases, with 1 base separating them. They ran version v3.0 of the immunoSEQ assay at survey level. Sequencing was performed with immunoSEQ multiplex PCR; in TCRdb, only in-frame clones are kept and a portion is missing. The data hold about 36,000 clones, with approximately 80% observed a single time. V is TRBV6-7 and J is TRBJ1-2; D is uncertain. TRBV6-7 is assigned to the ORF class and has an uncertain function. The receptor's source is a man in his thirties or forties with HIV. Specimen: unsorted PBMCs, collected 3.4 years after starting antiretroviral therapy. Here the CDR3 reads CASSYDGYTF. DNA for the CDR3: TGTGCCAGCAGTTACGATGGCTACACCTTC.